The entry that follows covers one T cell receptor beta chain sequence. The sample belongs to a study of control samples from healthy donors and cancer patients. Sequencing was performed with immunoSEQ multiplex PCR; in TCRdb, only in-frame clones are kept and a portion is missing. The data hold about 130,000 clones, with 70% to 90% observed a single time. The V end lost 2 bases, the J end lost 5 bases, and 12 bases lay between the germline ends. Germline CDR1 MNHEY, CDR2 SVGEGT. The CDR3 is 14 amino acids. The clonotype originates from a man aged 50 to 59 in good health. The chain combines TRBV6-2 or TRBV6-3 with TRBJ1-1; D is uncertain. The material sequenced was blood. This CDR3 is CASSYGFLGTEAFF. CDR3 nucleotides: TGTGCCAGCAGTTACGGGTTCCTGGGTACTGAAGCTTTCTTT.